The 31 T cell receptor beta chains below were found in one sample sequenced in a study of T cell responses to AZD1222 COVID-19 vaccine. Here immunoSEQ multiplex PCR was the method, and the copy in TCRdb shows in-frame clones only, minus some. Here the sample spans fewer than 110,000 clones, around 91% being singletons. Material: peripheral blood, obtained on day 0 of AZD1222 vaccination. These receptors came from an adult in good health.

The chain uses TRBV7-2 and TRBJ1-3; 9 bases map to TRBD1. The CDR3 has 17 residues. With 0 bases clipped from V and 5 bases from J, the junction kept 8 bases outside the gene matches. In germline, CDR1 is SGHTA, CDR2 FQGNSA. For the CDR3, the DNA is TGTGCCAGCAGCTTAGCGGGACAGGGAGGGTTTCGAAACACCATATATTTT. It translates to CASSLAGQGGFRNTIYF.

V is TRBV4-3 and J is TRBJ2-2; perhaps TRBD2 as D (5 bases). Trimming stripped 4 bases from V and 1 base from J, with 13 bases between. CDR1 LGHNA and CDR2 YSLEER come from the germline V gene. This CDR3 is built from 16 residues. The CDR3 DNA sequence: TGCGCCAGCAGCCTCGAACCCGGGATGAACACCGGGGAGCTGTTTTTT. This gives the protein CASSLEPGMNTGELFF.

The J gene is TRBJ2-7, the V gene TRBV9; D unresolved. The CDR3 has 11 residues. The germline V gene encodes CDR1 SGDLS and CDR2 YYNGEE. Trimming left V 4 bases short and J 5 bases short, with 7 bases between. CDR3 in DNA: TGTGCCAGCAGCCCCCTCGACGAGCAGTACTTC. Its protein product is CASSPLDEQYF. The full variable domain, in which reference TRBV9 and TRBJ2-7 provide the parts outside the CDR3, is DSGVTQTPKHLITATGQRVTLRCSPRSGDLSVYWYQQSLDQGLQFLIQYYNGEERAKGNILERFSAQQFPDLHSELNLSSLELGDSALYFCASSPLDEQYFGPGTRLTVT.

The chain links TRBV30 to TRBJ1-6; D is undetermined. V lost 3 bases, J lost 5 bases, and 20 bases lay in between. The CDR3 length is 17 residues. Germline V gene lookup returns CDR1 GTSNPN and CDR2 SVGIG (reference sequence). The chain's CDR3 is CAWRGERRKGNNSPLHF. The DNA of the CDR3 is TGTGCCTGGAGGGGTGAGAGGCGGAAGGGTAATAATTCACCCCTCCACTTT.

This clone was counted a few times. V and J are TRBV29-1 and TRBJ1-1; 8 nucleotides line up with TRBD1. The junction had 6 bases not matched to a gene; V was cut back by 7 bases and J by 5 bases. Germline assignment: CDR1 SQVTM and CDR2 ANQGSEA. The CDR3 runs 12 residues. The CDR3 sequence is CSAGQGGTEAFF. In nucleotides, the CDR3 is TGCAGCGCCGGACAGGGAGGGACTGAAGCTTTCTTT.

V is TRBV7-9 and J is TRBJ2-3, with D uncertain. Trimming cost V 6 bases and J 0 bases, with 16 bases left between them. The CDR3 sequence is 16 residues long. Looked up from germline, CDR1 is SEHNR and CDR2 is FQNEAQ (reference sequence). As DNA, the CDR3 is TGTGCCAGCAGTCCTTCGACGGTGGCTAGCACAGATACGCAGTATTTT. Translation gives CASSPSTVASTDTQYF.

This chain uses TRBV9 with TRBJ2-2; D remains unclear. The germline CDR1 and CDR2 sequences are SGDLS and YYNGEE. V shed 4 bases and J shed 1 base, with 11 bases lying between them. The CDR3 sequence is 15 residues long. The CDR3 bases are TGTGCCAGCAGCCTGTATCCGGGGAACACCGGGGAGCTGTTTTTT. Translated, it gives CASSLYPGNTGELFF.

J is TRBJ1-3 and V is TRBV18; 7 nucleotides match TRBD1. Trimming cost V 6 bases and J 2 bases; bases outside gene matches: 7. Germline CDR1 KGHSH, CDR2 LQKENI. The CDR3 loop spans 15 amino acids. The CDR3 here is CASSHDRVAGNTIYF. DNA for the CDR3: TGTGCCAGCTCCCACGACAGGGTAGCTGGAAACACCATATATTTT.

The chain uses TRBV6-5 and TRBJ1-4; 7 positions agree with TRBD1. The germline V gene has CDR1 MNHEY and CDR2 SVGAGI. The CDR3 totals 14 residues. J was trimmed by 3 bases and V by 6 bases; bases with no gene match: 4. This chain's CDR3 is CASRTGWSNEKLFF. The CDR3 region has the DNA TGTGCCAGCAGGACAGGGTGGTCTAATGAAAAACTGTTTTTT.

The chain is built from TRBV28 and TRBJ2-5; 9 bases are a match to TRBD2. The length of the CDR3 is 16 residues. CDR1 and CDR2 (germline): MDHEN, SYDVKM. J lost 1 base, V lost 1 base, and 4 bases had no gene match. The DNA for the CDR3 is TGTGCCAGCAGTTTATTTGGGACTAGCTTCCAAGAGACCCAGTACTTC. Encoded protein: CASSLFGTSFQETQYF.

The chain uses TRBV7-2 and TRBJ1-3; D gene ambiguous. Germline V CDR1 and CDR2: SGHTA, FQGNSA. Deletions cut 3 bases from V and 0 bases from J, with 9 bases between. The CDR3 length is 15 residues. CDR3 DNA sequence: TGTGCCAGCAGCTTCGGGGAATACTCTGGAAACACCATATATTTT. It translates to CASSFGEYSGNTIYF.

V usage is TRBV27 and J usage is TRBJ2-7; a possible D gene is TRBD1 (6 bases). CDR1 and CDR2 (germline): MNHEY, SMNVEV (reference sequence). This CDR3 contains 14 residues. V lost 4 bases, J lost 6 bases, and 16 bases lay in between. The CDR3 nucleotides are TGTGCCAGCAGTTCCAGGGGCGGTATGAGCGAGCAGTACTTC. Residues: CASSSRGGMSEQYF.

The chain carries TRBV9 and TRBJ2-7; maybe TRBD2 (7 bases). The CDR3 contains 13 residues. Germline lookup yields CDR1 SGDLS and CDR2 YYNGEE. V dropped 3 bases and J dropped 3 bases, with 10 bases sitting between them. The CDR3 DNA reads TGTGCCAGCAGCGAAGGGGGGGACTACGAGCAGTACTTC. Protein: CASSEGGDYEQYF.

The chain recombines TRBV7-9 with TRBJ1-5; D ambiguous. Germline V gives CDR1 SEHNR, CDR2 FQNEAQ (reference sequence). The CDR3 loop spans 12 amino acids. V dropped 1 base and J dropped 13 bases, with 11 bases sitting between them. This chain's CDR3 is CASSLDSNRQHF. The CDR3 region has the DNA TGTGCCAGCAGCTTAGACTCCAACCGTCAGCATTTT.

The gene calls are TRBV11-2 and TRBJ2-1, with TRBD1 matching over 8 bases. The CDR3 totals 18 residues. Germline trimming cut 1 base from V and 2 bases from J; bases unmatched to any gene: 10. Germline V CDR1 and CDR2: SGHAT, FQNNGV. CDR3 in amino acids: CASSLVRGGQVAYNEQFF. The CDR3 DNA sequence: TGTGCCAGCAGCTTAGTCCGAGGGGGACAGGTGGCCTACAATGAGCAGTTCTTC.

The chain is built from TRBV29-1 and TRBJ1-2; 7 positions match TRBD1. The CDR3 length is 14 residues. With 4 bases clipped from V and 4 bases from J, the junction kept 9 bases outside the gene matches. CDR1 and CDR2 from the germline V gene are SQVTM and ANQGSEA. The DNA of the CDR3 is TGCAGCGTTGTGGGTGACAGGGACATCTATGGCTACACCTTC. It is translated as CSVVGDRDIYGYTF.

V is TRBV28 and J is TRBJ1-2, with D possibly TRBD1 on 5 matching bases. Germline CDR1 reads MDHEN; CDR2 reads SYDVKM. The CDR3 is 14 amino acids. Trimming pared 10 bases from V and 5 bases from J, leaving 20 bases between. CDR3 DNA: TGTGCCATCTCGCTGGGACCCATGGGGTATGGCTACACCTTC. This gives the protein CAISLGPMGYGYTF.

J is TRBJ2-2 and V is TRBV5-4; D might be TRBD2 (7 bases). From germline, CDR1 is SGHNT and CDR2 YYREEE (reference sequence). With 4 bases removed from V and 6 bases from J, the gap between germline ends came to 22 bases. CDR3 size: 17 residues. The CDR3 is CASSRGGASSGPGELFF. In DNA, the CDR3 is TGTGCCAGCAGCCGAGGGGGGGCTAGTTCGGGCCCCGGGGAGCTGTTTTTT.

The V call is TRBV28, the J call TRBJ1-5, with TRBD1 as a possible D gene (5 bases). Trimming left V 2 bases short and J 6 bases short, with 5 bases between. Germline CDR1 and CDR2: MDHEN and SYDVKM. There are 12 residues in the CDR3. CDR3 sequence (DNA): TGTGCCAGCAGTTTACAGGGTCAGCCCCAGCATTTT. Translated: CASSLQGQPQHF. The full variable domain, completed using reference TRBV28 and TRBJ1-5, is DVKVTQSSRYLVKRTGEKVFLECVQDMDHENMFWYRQDPGLGLRLIYFSYDVKMKEKGDIPEGYSVSREKKERFSLILESASTNQTSMYLCASSLQGQPQHFGDGTRLSIL.

The CDR3 here is CAWRQGSEQFF. The CDR3 nucleotides read TGTGCCTGGAGGCAGGGGAGTGAGCAGTTCTTC. The genes are TRBV30 and TRBJ2-1; D perhaps matches TRBD1 (6 bases). CDR1 and CDR2 (germline): GTSNPN, SVGIG (reference sequence). There are 11 residues in the CDR3. V shed 3 bases and J shed 9 bases, with 9 bases lying between them.

CDR3 in DNA: TGTGCCAGCAGTTCGGGGGGTGAGCAGTTCTTC. It encodes CASSSGGEQFF. The chain employs TRBV28 and TRBJ2-1; 7 bases match TRBD2. The CDR3 contains 11 residues. The trim removed 4 bases at V and 9 bases at J, leaving 0 bases unmatched. Germline lookup yields CDR1 MDHEN and CDR2 SYDVKM.

The rearrangement joins TRBV6-1 to TRBJ2-1, with 15 bases lining up with TRBD2. There are 15 residues in the CDR3. Per germline, CDR1 MNHNS and CDR2 SASEGT. Trimming at V came to 1 base and at J to 9 bases, leaving 1 base not matched to a gene. Here the CDR3 DNA reads TGTGCCAGCAGTGAAGGGACTAGCGGGAGGGGTGAGCAGTTCTTC. Translated: CASSEGTSGRGEQFF.

The CDR3 loop reads CAWTKDRVSGNTIYF. The CDR3, as DNA: TGTGCCTGGACAAAGGACAGGGTGTCTGGAAACACCATATATTTT. V is TRBV30 and J is TRBJ1-3, with 8 bases matching TRBD1. The CDR3 contains 15 residues. The germline gives CDR1 GTSNPN, CDR2 SVGIG (reference sequence). Germline trimming cut 4 bases from V and 1 base from J; bases unmatched to any gene: 6.

This rearrangement joins TRBV27 to TRBJ2-1; weak D call: TRBD2 (6 bases). Per the germline V gene, CDR1 is MNHEY and CDR2 is SMNVEV (reference sequence). There are 18 residues in the CDR3. The germline V and J ends were trimmed by 7 bases and 1 base, with 23 bases remaining between them. The CDR3 reads CASTGGLGDRGSYNEQFF. DNA of the CDR3: TGTGCCAGCACCGGCGGACTGGGGGACCGGGGGTCCTACAATGAGCAGTTCTTC.

This clone was seen a single time. The chain couples TRBV15 to TRBJ2-7, with D perhaps TRBD1 (6 bases). This CDR3 is built from 15 residues. Germline V gives CDR1 LNHNV, CDR2 YYDKDF (reference sequence). Trimming pared 0 bases from V and 0 bases from J, leaving 9 bases between. This CDR3 reads CATSRDRGYSYEQYF. CDR3 DNA sequence: TGTGCCACCAGCAGAGATAGGGGGTACTCCTACGAGCAGTACTTC.

The chain carries TRBV28 and TRBJ1-2; 9 nucleotides align to TRBD1. The CDR3 is 15 residues long. Per germline, CDR1 MDHEN and CDR2 SYDVKM. V lost 6 bases and J lost 4; bases outside the gene matches: 9. CDR3 in amino acids: CASSPGQGRIYGYTF. The CDR3 nucleotides are TGTGCCAGCAGCCCGGGACAGGGCAGGATCTATGGCTACACCTTC.

CDR3 nucleotides: TGTGCCAGCAGCCAAGACAACAGGGGCAATTCACCCCTCCACTTT. Protein product: CASSQDNRGNSPLHF. This sequence joins TRBV14 and TRBJ1-6; 7 bases fit TRBD1. CDR3 length: 15 amino acids. Trimming cost V 0 bases and J 7 bases; bases outside gene matches: 3. Germline values: CDR1 SGHDN, CDR2 FVKESK.

The chain links TRBV7-2 to TRBJ2-3, with 7 bases matching TRBD2. J gave up 4 bases and V 8 bases, and 9 bases lay outside the gene matches. The CDR3 sequence is 14 residues long. In germline, CDR1 is SGHTA, CDR2 FQGNSA. DNA of the CDR3: TGTGCCAGCGGGGGGGGGAGAGGGCCAGATACGCAGTATTTT. It specifies CASGGGRGPDTQYF.

The genes are TRBV6-2 or TRBV6-3 and TRBJ1-5; TRBD1 aligns across 8 bases. The V gene end was trimmed by 5 bases and the J gene end by 1 base; junction bases not matched to a gene: 1. The CDR3 covers 14 residues. Germline loops: CDR1 MNHEY, CDR2 SVGEGT. The CDR3 nucleotides read TGTGCCAGCAGTCAGGGGGCAAGCAATCAGCCCCAGCATTTT. Translated, it gives CASSQGASNQPQHF.

This rearrangement joins TRBV18 to TRBJ2-7; TRBD1 agrees at 11 bases. Trimming at V came to 0 bases and at J to 0 bases, leaving 1 base not matched to a gene. The CDR3 has 16 amino acids. Germline V lookup: CDR1 KGHSH, CDR2 LQKENI. In DNA form, the CDR3 reads TGTGCCAGCTCACCACCGGGGACAGGGGGCTCCTACGAGCAGTACTTC. This gives the protein CASSPPGTGGSYEQYF.

The gene calls are TRBV24-1 and TRBJ2-3; D ambiguous. Germline V gene lookup returns CDR1 KGHDR and CDR2 SFDVKD. The CDR3 contains 11 residues. V lost 7 bases to trimming and J lost 5 bases, with 6 bases between them. The CDR3 loop is CATRRGDTQYF. As DNA, the CDR3 is TGTGCCACCAGAAGAGGAGATACGCAGTATTTT.